These 6 T cell receptor beta chains were sequenced from one sample in a study of technical replicates of blood from a few donors. Repertoires were generated with immunoSEQ multiplex PCR, while TCRdb's copy carries only in-frame clones and drops some. The repertoire holds roughly 80,000 clones, with approximately 94% as singletons. The sample was T cells isolated from PBMCs. All receptors derive from a human donor in good health.

J is TRBJ2-2 and V is TRBV11-3; D is ambiguous. The germline V gene encodes CDR1 SGHNT and CDR2 YENEEA. Trimming stripped 0 bases from V and 3 bases from J, with 8 bases between. The CDR3 totals 15 residues. Here the CDR3 reads CASSLERSYTGELFF. The CDR3, as DNA: TGTGCCAGCAGCTTAGAACGGTCCTACACCGGGGAGCTGTTTTTT.

The V call is TRBV7-6, the J call TRBJ2-7; D possibly corresponds to TRBD2 (6 bases). V shed 1 base and J shed 0 bases, with 7 bases lying between them. Germline lookup yields CDR1 SGHVS and CDR2 FNYEAQ. The CDR3 runs 14 residues. The CDR3 DNA sequence: TGTGCCAGCAGCTTAGGGACTAACTCCTACGAGCAGTACTTC. Its protein is CASSLGTNSYEQYF.

The chain carries TRBV30 and TRBJ2-7; 9 bases fit TRBD1. Germline values: CDR1 GTSNPN, CDR2 SVGIG (reference sequence). This CDR3 has 13 amino acids. V trimming: 2 bases; J trimming: 3 bases; junction bases outside the gene matches: 2. CDR3 sequence (DNA): TGTGCCTGGAGTCCGGGACAGGGCTACGAGCAGTACTTC. Translating gives CAWSPGQGYEQYF.

The chain employs TRBV6-5 and TRBJ2-7; 8 nucleotides align to TRBD2. Losses at the gene ends were 4 bases for V and 8 bases for J; bases not matched to a gene: 10. The CDR3 loop spans 14 amino acids. CDR1 is MNHEY and CDR2 is SVGAGI in the germline V gene. The CDR3 nucleotides read TGTGCCAGCAGTTCCGGGGGGGTAGGTAAGAAGCAGTACTTC. Translated: CASSSGGVGKKQYF.

The CDR3 is CASSYNQGAYEQYF. CDR3 coding DNA: TGTGCCAGCAGTTACAACCAGGGGGCGTACGAGCAGTACTTC. The chain carries TRBV6-5 and TRBJ2-7, with TRBD1 matching over 8 bases. V shed 2 bases, J shed 4 bases, and the junction held 4 bases outside the gene matches. Germline CDR1 MNHEY, CDR2 SVGAGI. This CDR3 has 14 residues.

J is TRBJ2-7 and V is TRBV27; no definite D call. This CDR3 is built from 15 residues. Per germline, CDR1 MNHEY and CDR2 SMNVEV (reference sequence). Trimming took 1 base from V and 0 from J, leaving 10 bases between them. CDR3 sequence: CASSLWMRNSYEQYF. The CDR3 nucleotides read TGTGCCAGCAGTTTATGGATGCGGAACTCCTACGAGCAGTACTTC.